This T cell receptor (beta chain) derives from a study of spatial heterogeneity in lung cancer. Time point given: sample taken at primary tumor resection. Samples were obtained from 65 to 80 donors, all untreated early-stage non-small cell lung cancer patients. After removal of 0 bases from V and 2 bases from J, the junction contained 6 bases not matched to a gene. Germline CDR1 KGHSH, CDR2 LQKENI. This CDR3 has 17 residues. A distinct unique molecular identifier was carried by each TCR cDNA molecule. MiXCR, run by TCRdb on the 5' RACE reads, gives a single entry per CDR3 protein. The sample contains about 6,200 distinct CDR3 sequences, 15% to 20% of which appear only once. This clonotype is labeled medium-sized (0.01 to 0.1%).

This chain uses TRBV18 with TRBJ2-2, with 7 bases fitting TRBD2. The sequence derives from a male donor with early-stage non-small cell lung cancer. The material sequenced was normal lung tissue next to the tumor, taken at surgery. This chain's CDR3 is CASSPPEASGNTGELFF. CDR3 sequence (DNA): TGTGCCAGCTCACCACCGGAGGCTAGCGGCAACACCGGGGAGCTGTTTTTT.